This T cell receptor beta chain was sequenced during a study of blood T cell repertoires in COVID-19. J lost 4 bases, V lost 5 bases, and 13 bases had no gene match. CDR3 length: 19 residues. Germline values: CDR1 MDHEN, CDR2 SYDVKM. TCRdb's copy holds only in-frame clones and misses some; the assay was immunoSEQ multiplex PCR. The table includes over 140,000 clones, roughly four fifths detected once. The TCR originated in a woman aged 45 to 65 with active or convalescent COVID-19. The chain has TRBV28 and TRBJ2-2; 13 bases map to TRBD2. Material: peripheral blood. The CDR3 loop is CASSPGLAGWGSGTGELFF. As DNA, the CDR3 is TGTGCCAGCAGTCCGGGACTAGCGGGATGGGGTTCGGGCACCGGGGAGCTGTTTTTT.